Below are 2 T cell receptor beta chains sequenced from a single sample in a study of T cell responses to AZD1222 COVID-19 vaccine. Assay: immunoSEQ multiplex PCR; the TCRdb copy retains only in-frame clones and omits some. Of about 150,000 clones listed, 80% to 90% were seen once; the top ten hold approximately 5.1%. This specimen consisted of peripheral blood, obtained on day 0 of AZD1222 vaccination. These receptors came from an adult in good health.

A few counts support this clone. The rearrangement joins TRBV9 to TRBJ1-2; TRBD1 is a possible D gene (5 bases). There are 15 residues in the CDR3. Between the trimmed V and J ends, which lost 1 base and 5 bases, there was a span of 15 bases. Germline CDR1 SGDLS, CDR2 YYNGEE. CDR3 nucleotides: TGTGCCAGCAGCGTACAATGGTCAGGGAATTATGGCTACACCTTC. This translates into CASSVQWSGNYGYTF.

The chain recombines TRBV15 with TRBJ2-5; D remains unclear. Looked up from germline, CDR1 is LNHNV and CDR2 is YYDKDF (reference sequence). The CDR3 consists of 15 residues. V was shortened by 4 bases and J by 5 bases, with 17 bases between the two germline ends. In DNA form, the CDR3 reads TGTGCCACCAGCAACCCCGAAAGGGTCCGGGAGACCCAGTACTTC. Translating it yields CATSNPERVRETQYF.